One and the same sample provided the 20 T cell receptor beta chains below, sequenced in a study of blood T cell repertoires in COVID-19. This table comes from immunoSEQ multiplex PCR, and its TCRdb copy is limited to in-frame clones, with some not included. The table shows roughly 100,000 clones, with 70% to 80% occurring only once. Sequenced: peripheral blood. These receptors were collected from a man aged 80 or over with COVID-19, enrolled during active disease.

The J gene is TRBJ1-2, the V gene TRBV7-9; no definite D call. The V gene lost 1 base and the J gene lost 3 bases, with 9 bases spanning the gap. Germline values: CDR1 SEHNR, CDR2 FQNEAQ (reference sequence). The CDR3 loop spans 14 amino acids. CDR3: CASSLDLGDYGYTF. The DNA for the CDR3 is TGTGCCAGCAGCTTAGATTTGGGAGACTATGGCTACACCTTC.

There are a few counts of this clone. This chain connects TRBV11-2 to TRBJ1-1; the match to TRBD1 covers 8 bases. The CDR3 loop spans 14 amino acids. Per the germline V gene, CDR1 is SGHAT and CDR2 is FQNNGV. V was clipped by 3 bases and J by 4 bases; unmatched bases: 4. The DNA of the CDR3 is TGTGCCAGCAGCTTTAACGACAGGGGCACTGAAGCTTTCTTT. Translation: CASSFNDRGTEAFF.

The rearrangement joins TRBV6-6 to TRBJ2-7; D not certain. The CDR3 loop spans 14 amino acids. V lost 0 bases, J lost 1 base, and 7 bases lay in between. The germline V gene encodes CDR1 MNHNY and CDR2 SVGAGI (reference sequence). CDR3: CASSYSGLSYEQYF. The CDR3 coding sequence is TGTGCCAGCAGTTACTCCGGGTTATCCTACGAGCAGTACTTC.

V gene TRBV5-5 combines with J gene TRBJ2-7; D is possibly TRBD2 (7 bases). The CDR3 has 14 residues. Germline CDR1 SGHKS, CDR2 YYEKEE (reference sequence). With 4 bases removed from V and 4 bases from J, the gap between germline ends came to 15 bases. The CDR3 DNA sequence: TGTGCCAGCAGCCCCGGGGGCGGGAGTTACGAGCAGTACTTC. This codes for CASSPGGGSYEQYF.

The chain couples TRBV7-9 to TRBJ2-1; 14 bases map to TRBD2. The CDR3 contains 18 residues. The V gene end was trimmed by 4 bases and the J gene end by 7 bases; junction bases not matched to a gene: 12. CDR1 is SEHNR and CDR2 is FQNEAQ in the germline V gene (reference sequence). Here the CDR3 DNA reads TGTGCCAGCAGCTATCTCCCGGGACTAGCGGGAGCTTGGAATGAGCAGTTCTTC. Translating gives CASSYLPGLAGAWNEQFF.

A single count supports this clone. CDR3 coding DNA: TGTGCCAGCAGTCGCCTGGCGGGATGGGGGCAGTACTTC. Translating gives CASSRLAGWGQYF. This chain links TRBV6-2 or TRBV6-3 with TRBJ2-7, with a weak D call TRBD2 (6 bases). This CDR3 spans 13 amino acids. Germline lookup yields CDR1 MNHEY and CDR2 SVGEGT. Trimming cost V 5 bases and J 9 bases, with 17 bases left between them.

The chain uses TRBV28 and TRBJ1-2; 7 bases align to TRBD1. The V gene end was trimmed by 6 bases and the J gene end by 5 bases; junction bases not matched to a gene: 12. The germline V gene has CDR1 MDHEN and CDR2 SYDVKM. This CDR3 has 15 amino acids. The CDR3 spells CASSYDRVFLYGYTF. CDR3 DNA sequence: TGTGCCAGCAGCTACGACAGGGTGTTCTTATATGGCTACACCTTC.

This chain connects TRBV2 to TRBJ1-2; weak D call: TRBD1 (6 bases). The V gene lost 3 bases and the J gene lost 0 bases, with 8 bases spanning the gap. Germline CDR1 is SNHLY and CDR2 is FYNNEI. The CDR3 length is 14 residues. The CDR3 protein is CASSDDRSNYGYTF. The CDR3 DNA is TGTGCCAGCAGTGATGACAGGTCTAACTATGGCTACACCTTC.

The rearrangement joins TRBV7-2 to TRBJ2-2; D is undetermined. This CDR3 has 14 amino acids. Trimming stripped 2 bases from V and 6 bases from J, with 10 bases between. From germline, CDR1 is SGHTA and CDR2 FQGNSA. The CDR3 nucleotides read TGTGCCAGCAGCTTAATCGGTGAGGCCGGGGAGCTGTTTTTT. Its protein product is CASSLIGEAGELFF.

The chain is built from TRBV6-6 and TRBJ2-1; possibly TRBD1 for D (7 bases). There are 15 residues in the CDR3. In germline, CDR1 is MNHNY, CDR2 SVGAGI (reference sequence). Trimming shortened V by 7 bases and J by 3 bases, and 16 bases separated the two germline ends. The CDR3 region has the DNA TGTGCCAGCACCCCGGGGGACAGAATCTACAATGAGCAGTTCTTC. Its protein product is CASTPGDRIYNEQFF.

The DNA for the CDR3 is TGCAGTGCTAGTCGGAGCGGGCGGTCCTACGAGCAGTACTTC. Amino acid sequence: CSASRSGRSYEQYF. The V and J genes are TRBV20-1 and TRBJ2-7, with a weak D call TRBD2 (6 bases). Germline V lookup: CDR1 DFQATT, CDR2 SNEGSKA (reference sequence). The CDR3 covers 14 residues. The germline V and J ends were trimmed by 3 bases and 1 base, with 13 bases remaining between them.

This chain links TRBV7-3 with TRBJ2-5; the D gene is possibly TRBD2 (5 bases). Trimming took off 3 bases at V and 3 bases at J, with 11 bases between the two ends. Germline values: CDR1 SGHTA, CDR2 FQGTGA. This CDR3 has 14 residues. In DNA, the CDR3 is TGTGCCAGCAGCTTGGTTGGAGGAGAAGAGACCCAGTACTTC. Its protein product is CASSLVGGEETQYF. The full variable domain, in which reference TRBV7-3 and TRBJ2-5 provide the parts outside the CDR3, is GAGVSQTPSNKVTEKGKYVELRCDPISGHTALYWYRQSLGQGPEFLIYFQGTGAADDSGLPNDRFFAVRPEGSVSTLKIQRTERGDSAVYLCASSLVGGEETQYFGPGTRLLVL.

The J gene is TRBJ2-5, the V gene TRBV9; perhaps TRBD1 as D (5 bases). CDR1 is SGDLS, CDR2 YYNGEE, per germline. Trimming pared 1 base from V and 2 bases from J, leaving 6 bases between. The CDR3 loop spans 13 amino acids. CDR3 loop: CASSVRGQETQYF. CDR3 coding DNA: TGTGCCAGCAGCGTAAGGGGTCAAGAGACCCAGTACTTC.

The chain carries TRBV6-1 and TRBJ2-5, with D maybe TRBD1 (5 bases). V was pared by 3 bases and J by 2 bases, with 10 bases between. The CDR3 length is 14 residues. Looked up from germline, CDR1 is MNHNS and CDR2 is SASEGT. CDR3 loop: CASSDTGIQETQYF. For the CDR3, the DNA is TGTGCCAGCAGTGACACAGGAATTCAAGAGACCCAGTACTTC.

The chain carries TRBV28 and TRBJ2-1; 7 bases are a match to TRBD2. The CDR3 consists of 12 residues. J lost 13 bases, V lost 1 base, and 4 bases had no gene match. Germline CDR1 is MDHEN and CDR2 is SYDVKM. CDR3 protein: CASSLSPGLQFF. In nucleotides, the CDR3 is TGTGCCAGCAGTTTATCGCCGGGACTACAGTTCTTC.

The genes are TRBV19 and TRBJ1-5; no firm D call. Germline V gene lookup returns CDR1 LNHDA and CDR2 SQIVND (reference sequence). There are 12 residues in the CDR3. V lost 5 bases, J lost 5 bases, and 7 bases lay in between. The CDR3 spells CASSFLDQPQHF. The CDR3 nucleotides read TGTGCCAGTAGTTTTCTCGATCAGCCCCAGCATTTT.

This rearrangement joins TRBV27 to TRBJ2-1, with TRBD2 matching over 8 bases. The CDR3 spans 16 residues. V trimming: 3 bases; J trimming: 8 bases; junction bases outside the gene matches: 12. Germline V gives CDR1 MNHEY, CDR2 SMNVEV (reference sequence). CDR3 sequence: CASSLAIAGISDEQFF. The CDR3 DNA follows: TGTGCCAGCAGTTTGGCTATAGCGGGAATTAGCGATGAGCAGTTCTTC.

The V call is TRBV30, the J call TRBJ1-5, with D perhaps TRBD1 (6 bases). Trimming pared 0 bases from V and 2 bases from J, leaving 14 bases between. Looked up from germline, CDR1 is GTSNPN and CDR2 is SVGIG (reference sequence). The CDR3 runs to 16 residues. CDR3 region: CAWSVGGSWGNQPQHF. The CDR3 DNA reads TGTGCCTGGAGTGTAGGGGGATCTTGGGGCAATCAGCCCCAGCATTTT.

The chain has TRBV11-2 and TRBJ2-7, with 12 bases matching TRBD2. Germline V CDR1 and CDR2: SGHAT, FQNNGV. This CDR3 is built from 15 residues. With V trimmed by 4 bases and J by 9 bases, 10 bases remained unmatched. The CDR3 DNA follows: TGTGCCAGCAGCTCCGGGACTAGCGGGCCCATCGGGCAGTACTTC. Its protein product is CASSSGTSGPIGQYF.

The CDR3 loop is CASSELGTSGNEQYF. The CDR3 DNA reads as TGTGCCAGCAGTGAATTAGGGACTAGCGGAAACGAGCAGTACTTC. This chain connects TRBV25-1 to TRBJ2-7, with 11 positions matching TRBD2. This CDR3 region has 15 residues. With V trimmed by 1 base and J by 5 bases, 4 bases remained unmatched. Germline loops: CDR1 MGHDK, CDR2 SYGVNS.